Following are 20 T cell receptor beta chains from one sample sequenced in a study of cytomegalovirus exposure and HLA in healthy donors. It was with 60 Vbeta and 13 Jbeta primers that the PCR ran. Assay used: immunoSEQ multiplex PCR; TCRdb lists only in-frame clones, some missing. This repertoire shows about 140,000 clones, over 60% found once; its top ten account for around 1.5%. The sequencing input was PBMCs. These receptors all stem from a female donor in good health and CMV-seronegative.

The chain carries TRBV9 and TRBJ1-1, with D hard to call. CDR1 SGDLS and CDR2 YYNGEE come from the germline V gene. V was shortened by 4 bases and J by 0 bases, with 13 bases between the two germline ends. The CDR3 runs 15 residues. CDR3 sequence: CASSFDREMNTEAFF. CDR3 coding DNA: TGTGCCAGCAGCTTCGACCGGGAAATGAACACTGAAGCTTTCTTT.

The chain is built from TRBV29-1 and TRBJ1-1; D might be TRBD1 (6 bases). Per the germline V gene, CDR1 is SQVTM and CDR2 is ANQGSEA. V lost 5 bases and J 2 bases, leaving 12 bases between the germline ends. The CDR3 has 13 residues. The CDR3: CSVPDSLNTEAFF. The CDR3 bases are TGCAGCGTTCCGGACAGCCTAAACACTGAAGCTTTCTTT.

DNA of the CDR3: TGTGCCAGCAGTTACCCTCCTGGACAGCCCGCTGGAAACACCATATATTTT. This translates into CASSYPPGQPAGNTIYF. This rearrangement joins TRBV28 to TRBJ1-3; a weak D match, TRBD1 (6 bases). V dropped 4 bases and J dropped 2 bases, with 18 bases sitting between them. Germline values: CDR1 MDHEN, CDR2 SYDVKM. There are 17 residues in the CDR3.

This clone was seen a few times. The V and J genes are TRBV7-2 and TRBJ2-3; 12 nucleotides line up with TRBD2. The V segment lost 5 bases and the J segment 7 bases; nucleotides outside the gene matches: 7. Per the germline V gene, CDR1 is SGHTA and CDR2 is FQGNSA. The CDR3 has 15 amino acids. The CDR3 nucleotides read TGTGCCAGCAGCGCCGGACTAGCGGGAAGGAATACGCAGTATTTT. Amino acids: CASSAGLAGRNTQYF. Looking up the rest from reference TRBV7-2 and TRBJ2-3 gives the full variable domain: GAGVSQSPSNKVTEKGKDVELRCDPISGHTALYWYRQSLGQGLEFLIYFQGNSAPDKSGLPSDRFSAERTGGSVSTLTIQRTQQEDSAVYLCASSAGLAGRNTQYFGPGTRLTVL.

V and J are TRBV19 and TRBJ1-1; 8 bases agree with TRBD1. The CDR3 extends over 14 amino acids. Per germline, CDR1 LNHDA and CDR2 SQIVND (reference sequence). The V segment lost 7 bases and the J segment 1 base; nucleotides outside the gene matches: 5. For the CDR3, the DNA is TGTGCCAGTACCGAGGACAGGGCGAACACTGAAGCTTTCTTT. Protein sequence: CASTEDRANTEAFF.

This clone was observed a few times. This chain links TRBV18 with TRBJ1-1; D unresolved. CDR3 length: 14 amino acids. Trimming cost V 1 base and J 2 bases, with 8 bases left between them. The germline CDR1 and CDR2 sequences are KGHSH and LQKENI. The CDR3 DNA follows: TGTGCCAGCTCACCACTTCAGGAAAACACTGAAGCTTTCTTT. Protein: CASSPLQENTEAFF.

This clone appeared a few times. The rearrangement joins TRBV29-1 to TRBJ1-1; D possibly corresponds to TRBD1 (6 bases). Germline CDR1 SQVTM, CDR2 ANQGSEA. V gave up 0 bases and J gave up 11 bases, with 16 bases separating them. This CDR3 is 13 amino acids long. The CDR3 DNA follows: TGCAGCGTTGAAGATTTTTGGGACAAGGCGGCTTTCTTT. Translated: CSVEDFWDKAAFF.

This clone appeared a few times. The genes are TRBV7-6 and TRBJ1-1; D might be TRBD1 (6 bases). The germline V gene encodes CDR1 SGHVS and CDR2 FNYEAQ. The CDR3 is 13 amino acids. V dropped 1 base and J dropped 12 bases, with 15 bases sitting between them. The CDR3 sequence: CASSLDGTSGSFF. The CDR3 region has the DNA TGTGCCAGCAGCTTAGATGGGACATCGGGGTCTTTCTTT.

The rearrangement joins TRBV5-8 to TRBJ2-2, with a possible D match to TRBD1 (5 bases). Trimming removed 4 bases from V and 1 base from J, with 11 bases in between. From germline, CDR1 is SGHTS and CDR2 YDEGEE. CDR3 length: 15 amino acids. Here the CDR3 reads CASSRTRVNTGELFF. The CDR3 bases are TGTGCCAGCAGCCGGACACGGGTGAACACCGGGGAGCTGTTTTTT.

The V and J genes are TRBV6-1 and TRBJ1-2; 8 nucleotides line up with TRBD1. Per the germline V gene, CDR1 is MNHNS and CDR2 is SASEGT. V lost 3 bases and J lost 8; bases outside the gene matches: 2. The CDR3 sequence is 12 residues long. CDR3 residues: CASSENRGGYTF. The CDR3 bases are TGTGCCAGCAGTGAGAACAGGGGGGGCTACACCTTC.

The rearrangement links TRBV28 to TRBJ2-2; a weak D match, TRBD1 (5 bases). Germline V CDR1 and CDR2: MDHEN, SYDVKM. V was trimmed by 4 bases and J by 3 bases, leaving 12 bases between them. CDR3 length: 15 residues. The chain's CDR3 is CASSSDRIYTGELFF. The CDR3 region has the DNA TGTGCCAGCAGTTCCGACAGAATTTACACCGGGGAGCTGTTTTTT.

The genes are TRBV7-2 and TRBJ1-5; the D is unclear. The CDR3 sequence is 15 residues long. Deletions cut 5 bases from V and 4 bases from J, with 15 bases between. Looked up from germline, CDR1 is SGHTA and CDR2 is FQGNSA. The CDR3 DNA reads TGTGCCAGCAGCCTCGTTAAAGCCCCGAATCAGCCCCAGCATTTT. It specifies CASSLVKAPNQPQHF.

The gene calls are TRBV2 and TRBJ1-1, with 7 bases identical to TRBD1. The CDR3 loop spans 15 amino acids. Unmatched junction bases numbered 9, after V lost 7 bases and J lost 1 base. Germline V gives CDR1 SNHLY, CDR2 FYNNEI. In nucleotides, the CDR3 is TGTGCCAGCAACCTAGGGACAGTGAGGAACACTGAAGCTTTCTTT. Its protein product is CASNLGTVRNTEAFF.

V gene TRBV20-1 combines with J gene TRBJ1-2; 7 bases align to TRBD1. Germline V gene data show CDR1 as DFQATT and CDR2 as SNEGSKA (reference sequence). The trim removed 6 bases at V and 7 bases at J, leaving 5 bases unmatched. The CDR3 runs 11 residues. CDR3 sequence: CSAPDRSGYTF. The CDR3 bases are TGCAGTGCGCCGGACAGGTCTGGCTACACCTTC.

The chain joins TRBV28 to TRBJ2-7; 11 bases are a match to TRBD2. V was pared by 10 bases and J by 0 bases, with 8 bases of the junction left unmatched. Germline loops: CDR1 MDHEN, CDR2 SYDVKM. The CDR3 is made up of 15 amino acids. The CDR3 nucleotides are TGTGCCATCCAGCTGACTAGCGGGATCTCCTACGAGCAGTACTTC. Its protein product is CAIQLTSGISYEQYF. Full variable domain (missing parts from reference TRBV28 and TRBJ2-7): DVKVTQSSRYLVKRTGEKVFLECVQDMDHENMFWYRQDPGLGLRLIYFSYDVKMKEKGDIPEGYSVSREKKERFSLILESASTNQTSMYLCAIQLTSGISYEQYFGPGTRLTVT.

The V and J genes are TRBV28 and TRBJ1-1; 8 nucleotides align to TRBD1. CDR3 length: 16 amino acids. With 4 bases clipped from V and 1 base from J, the junction kept 8 bases outside the gene matches. CDR1 and CDR2 (germline): MDHEN, SYDVKM. The CDR3 DNA reads TGTGCCAGCAGTTCATCGACAGGGGCGCAGAACACTGAAGCTTTCTTT. This encodes CASSSSTGAQNTEAFF.

The genes are TRBV13 and TRBJ2-1, with 14 bases identical to TRBD2. The CDR3 spans 20 residues. Trimming cost V 4 bases and J 8 bases; bases outside gene matches: 19. Germline V lookup: CDR1 PRHDT, CDR2 FYEKMQ (reference sequence). In DNA form, the CDR3 reads TGTGCCAGCAGCTCCCCGGGGGCGTGGTTGGGGACTAGCGGGAGTGATGAGCAGTTCTTC. This translates into CASSSPGAWLGTSGSDEQFF.

Here the CDR3 DNA reads TGCGCCAGCAGCTTCGGACTAGCGGGGGGGACAAACAATGAGCAGTTCTTC. Protein: CASSFGLAGGTNNEQFF. This chain joins TRBV5-1 and TRBJ2-1, with 15 bases matching TRBD2. Losses at the gene ends were 2 bases for V and 5 bases for J; bases not matched to a gene: 5. The CDR3 sequence is 17 residues long. Germline lookup yields CDR1 SGHRS and CDR2 YFSETQ. The full variable domain, completed using reference TRBV5-1 and TRBJ2-1, is KAGVTQTPRYLIKTRGQQVTLSCSPISGHRSVSWYQQTPGQGLQFLFEYFSETQRNKGNFPGRFSGRQFSNSRSEMNVSTLELGDSALYLCASSFGLAGGTNNEQFFGPGTRLTVL.

The rearrangement uses TRBV27 and TRBJ1-5; tentative D call: TRBD1 (6 bases). With 3 bases removed from V and 4 bases from J, the gap between germline ends came to 10 bases. This CDR3 spans 14 amino acids. Germline CDR1 is MNHEY and CDR2 is SMNVEV (reference sequence). CDR3 residues: CASSFGQINQPQHF. For the CDR3, the DNA is TGTGCCAGCAGTTTCGGACAGATAAATCAGCCCCAGCATTTT.

This clone has a single count. Mismatch with germline at one junction end may stem from a read error. J is TRBJ2-3 and V is TRBV2; a possible D gene is TRBD2 (7 bases). The CDR3 has 15 residues. Germline V gives CDR1 SNHLY, CDR2 FYNNEI. CDR3 amino acids: CASSEGGGRADTQYF. The CDR3 coding sequence is TGTGCCAGCAGCGAAGGGGGGGGCCGCGCAGATACGCAGTATTTT. The full variable domain, completed using reference TRBV2 and TRBJ2-3, is EPEVTQTPSHQVTQMGQEVILRCVPISNHLYFYWYRQILGQKVEFLVSFYNNEISEKSEIFDDQFSVERPDGSNFTLKIRSTKLEDSAMYFCASSEGGGRADTQYFGPGTRLTVL.